Included here is one TCR beta chain sequence, with context. Its matching antigen is unknown. Described treatment: some 19 received Ad26.COV2.S at low or high dose, single or two shots; about five received placebo; per-sample allocation not given. Following the first vaccine or placebo injection, samples were taken on day 63. This CDR3 is built from 15 residues. Germline V lookup: CDR1 LNHDA, CDR2 SQIVND (reference sequence). V was clipped by 4 bases and J by 4 bases; unmatched bases: 7. This entry is derived from a study of Ad26.COV2.S vaccination and SARS-CoV-2 variants. Study information: In the COV1001 trial, the donor was in the Ad26.COV2.S arm. Ad26.COV2.S shots went into the muscle once or twice, 56 days apart. Points from the study as a whole: Marked by substantial breadth, spike-specific CD8+ and CD4+ T cell responses were reportedly seen after vaccination.

Assay used: immunoSEQ multiplex PCR; TCRdb lists only in-frame clones, some missing. The sample consists of about 480,000 clones, 87% of them appearing once. This sample comprised peripheral blood, obtained in a trial of Ad26.COV2.S vaccine versus placebo. This sequence originates from a person aged 18-65 years who received the Ad26.COV2.S COVID-19 vaccine or a placebo. V gene TRBV19 combines with J gene TRBJ2-1; TRBD2 matches 7 bases. In nucleotides, the CDR3 is TGTGCCAGTAGTACTGCTAGCGGACATTACAATGAGCAGTTCTTC. The encoded protein is CASSTASGHYNEQFF.